The entry that follows covers one T cell receptor beta chain sequence. The antigen is not known. The data belong to a study of cytomegalovirus exposure and HLA in healthy donors. Findings and limits, study-wide: In a later analysis, TCR beta V- and J-gene trimming was associated with a missense DCLRE1C variant.

V was clipped by 3 bases and J by 5 bases; unmatched bases: 8. CDR1 is LGHNT, CDR2 FRNRAP, per germline. There are 17 residues in the CDR3. The study ran its PCR with 60 Vbeta and 13 Jbeta primers. Clones were read by immunoSEQ multiplex PCR, and TCRdb kept only the in-frame ones, dropping some. The profile shows about 110,000 clones, about 83% of them singletons. The receptor comes from a man in his late teens or twenties in good health and CMV-seronegative. The gene calls are TRBV12-5 and TRBJ2-1, with 12 bases matching TRBD2. The sequenced material came from PBMCs. The CDR3 protein is CASGFSLRLAGDNEQFF. The CDR3 DNA reads TGTGCTAGTGGTTTCTCCCTTAGACTAGCGGGGGACAATGAGCAGTTCTTC.